This TCR beta chain originates from a study of T cell responses to AZD1222 COVID-19 vaccine. Findings and caveats of the study: In the spike-specific TCR repertoire, nearly half reportedly target unmutated variant regions. A mostly white British donor set with more females was recruited, and clonal diversity was possibly underestimated. When two AZD1222 doses had been given, Spike-specific TCR breadth and depth rose. The peak T cell response came first, and repertoires were sampled only after it.

Method: immunoSEQ multiplex PCR; TCRdb's copy keeps in-frame clones and lacks some. Counted here are about 270,000 clones, approximately 94% occurring once; the ten biggest clones make up roughly 0.51%. With 3 bases removed from V and 1 base from J, the gap between germline ends came to 13 bases. Germline CDR1 SGHDT, CDR2 YYEEEE. The CDR3 runs to 15 residues. For this clone: Its antigen is undetermined.

The receptor's source is an adult who received the AZD1222 COVID-19 vaccine. Sequenced material: peripheral blood, taken 28 days after the second AZD1222 dose. V and J are TRBV5-6 and TRBJ2-5; D possibly corresponds to TRBD2 (6 bases). The chain's CDR3 is CASSSNRDFQETQYF. CDR3 nucleotide sequence: TGTGCCAGCAGCTCCAACCGGGACTTCCAAGAGACCCAGTACTTC.